This T cell receptor (beta chain) was found in a study of cytomegalovirus exposure and HLA in healthy donors. Whole-study findings and limits: The likely explanation for a cluster of highly shared sequence variants was sequencing artifact.

The trim removed 5 bases at V and 9 bases at J, leaving 11 bases unmatched. Germline V gives CDR1 GTSNPN, CDR2 SVGIG (reference sequence). CDR3 size: 14 residues. Comment on this clone: Its antigen is as yet unknown.

Amplification used 60 Vbeta primers and 13 Jbeta primers. Assay used: immunoSEQ multiplex PCR; TCRdb lists only in-frame clones, some missing. Of around 130,000 clones listed, around 74% are singletons. This clonotype was obtained from a man aged 40-50 years in good health and CMV-seropositive. The chain links TRBV30 to TRBJ1-5, with 9 bases lining up with TRBD1. The sample comprised PBMCs. CDR3 sequence: CAWDESGQGRPQHF. CDR3 sequence (DNA): TGTGCCTGGGACGAGTCGGGACAGGGCAGGCCCCAGCATTTT.